These 2 T cell receptor beta chains came from one sample sequenced in a study of a mutant IDH1 vaccine in newly diagnosed glioma. No cognate antigen is known for these TCRs. The time point was: week 5, during vaccination. In the vaccine, a single dose held 300 ug of the mutant IDH1 20-mer peptide, along with topical imiquimod. Generated by immunoSEQ multiplex PCR, the TCRdb table keeps only in-frame clones and is missing some. The sample has roughly 28,000 clones, roughly 80% seen once. The sample consisted of PBMCs, taken from a glioma patient whose treatment included an IDH1 peptide vaccine. The source of these receptors is a man aged 40-49 years with glioma. Some clones in this sample may be carry-over from other donors' samples.

The chain is built from TRBV9 and TRBJ1-1; no definite D call. This CDR3 has 15 amino acids. Between the trimmed V and J ends, which lost 0 bases and 3 bases, there was a span of 12 bases. Germline V gives CDR1 SGDLS, CDR2 YYNGEE. CDR3 sequence: CASSVAGRLDTEAFF. The CDR3 DNA sequence: TGTGCCAGCAGCGTAGCTGGTAGGCTGGACACTGAAGCTTTCTTT. Full variable domain (outside the CDR3, taken from reference TRBV9 and TRBJ1-1): DSGVTQTPKHLITATGQRVTLRCSPRSGDLSVYWYQQSLDQGLQFLIQYYNGEERAKGNILERFSAQQFPDLHSELNLSSLELGDSALYFCASSVAGRLDTEAFFGQGTRLTVV.

This clone was seen a single time. This chain joins TRBV9 and TRBJ2-3; the D is unclear. The CDR3 runs 11 residues. V was trimmed by 4 bases and J by 8 bases, leaving 8 bases between them. In germline, CDR1 is SGDLS, CDR2 YYNGEE. CDR3 sequence reads: CASSTPGTQYF. CDR3 sequence (DNA): TGTGCCAGCAGCACTCCGGGTACGCAGTATTTT.